The 5 T cell receptor beta chains listed next were all sequenced from one sample in a study of T cell responses to AZD1222 COVID-19 vaccine. Profiled with immunoSEQ multiplex PCR; TCRdb holds only in-frame clones, not every one. Here the sample spans about 150,000 clones, about 87% being singletons. Specimen: peripheral blood, collected on day 0 of AZD1222 vaccination. The receptors stem from an adult in good health.

This rearrangement joins TRBV6-5 to TRBJ1-5; D is perhaps TRBD1 (5 bases). V dropped 0 bases and J dropped 8 bases, with 14 bases sitting between them. This CDR3 is built from 15 residues. The germline gives CDR1 MNHEY, CDR2 SVGAGI. For the CDR3, the DNA is TGTGCCAGCAGTTACTCCGGGGGGATCCGGGAGCCCCAGCATTTT. Protein: CASSYSGGIREPQHF.

The chain has TRBV15 and TRBJ2-1; TRBD1 agrees at 7 bases. V shed 5 bases and J 6 bases; nucleotides not matched to a gene: 10. The CDR3 is 15 amino acids. CDR1 is LNHNV, CDR2 YYDKDF, per germline (reference sequence). The CDR3 sequence: CATSYPRQGVNEQFF. The CDR3 DNA follows: TGTGCCACCAGCTACCCCCGACAGGGAGTCAATGAGCAGTTCTTC.

This clone was recorded a few times. The gene calls are TRBV9 and TRBJ2-3; a possible D gene is TRBD2 (7 bases). The CDR3 consists of 15 residues. The V end lost 4 bases, the J end lost 6 bases, and 18 bases lay between the germline ends. Germline CDR1 reads SGDLS; CDR2 reads YYNGEE. CDR3 residues: CASSRGTRGADTQYF. The CDR3 DNA reads as TGTGCCAGCAGCCGGGGGACCCGGGGGGCGGATACGCAGTATTTT.

The chain uses TRBV3-1 (or the pseudogene TRBV3-2) and TRBJ1-6; perhaps TRBD1 as D (6 bases). Germline V gene data show CDR1 as LGHDT and CDR2 as YNNKEL (reference sequence). The V gene lost 4 bases and the J gene lost 0 bases, with 13 bases spanning the gap. The CDR3 is 17 residues long. DNA of the CDR3: TGTGCCAGCAGCCCGGGGGGGCACATCTCCTATAATTCACCCCTCCACTTT. It specifies CASSPGGHISYNSPLHF.

This clone was found once. The V call is TRBV18, the J call TRBJ1-2; D might be TRBD1 (6 bases). There are 15 residues in the CDR3. Trimming pared 3 bases from V and 2 bases from J, leaving 13 bases between. Germline values: CDR1 KGHSH, CDR2 LQKENI. The CDR3 DNA reads TGTGCCAGCTCACCCACAGGACAGTCGAACTATGGCTACACCTTC. Translated: CASSPTGQSNYGYTF.